This entry features one T cell receptor beta chain sequence. No antigen is known for it. One end of the junction does not line up with germline, which may come from a read error. Treatment of any kind had been given to no patient before thyroid surgery. This sample is part of a study of metastatic and nonmetastatic thyroid tumors. This CDR3 has 18 amino acids. Germline CDR1 reads MNHEY; CDR2 reads SMNVEV (reference sequence). Authors' analysis steps: It was from CDR3 differences across clinicopathological groups that a distant-metastasis classifier for papillary thyroid cancer was built. TCRdb re-called clones from the PCR reads using MiXCR. These V and J calls rely on TCRdb rather than the paper's analysis. The sample yields around 23,000 clones, 20% to 25% seen once. General study results and limits: Malignant thyroid tumors reportedly had TCR beta diversity that was significantly higher than in benign nodules, in blood and tumor.

The receptor was isolated from a male donor with papillary thyroid cancer or a benign thyroid nodule (not recorded which). Some clones in this sample may be carry-over from other donors' samples. The material sequenced was blood. The chain joins TRBV27 to TRBJ1-4, with 7 bases matching TRBD1. CDR3: CASSLYPLTGATIEKLFF. DNA of the CDR3: TGTGCCAGCAGTTTATACCCCCTTACAGGGGCGACTATTGAAAAACTGTTTTTT.